These 10 T cell receptor beta chains were sequenced from one sample in a study of cytomegalovirus exposure and HLA in healthy donors. Sequencing used immunoSEQ multiplex PCR; TCRdb keeps in-frame clones, though not all of them. The sample yields some 120,000 clones, 94% seen once. The source material was PBMCs. The receptors derive from a woman aged 18-30 years in good health and CMV-seronegative.

The count of this clone is one. The chain couples TRBV27 to TRBJ2-7; 7 nucleotides line up with TRBD1. CDR3 length equals 12 residues. The junction had 11 bases not matched to a gene; V was cut back by 6 bases and J by 12 bases. Germline V gives CDR1 MNHEY, CDR2 SMNVEV (reference sequence). Written as DNA, the CDR3 is TGTGCCAGCAGCCCCTACAGGGGTGGGGTGTACTTC. Translating it yields CASSPYRGGVYF.

The chain recombines TRBV2 with TRBJ2-5; 10 bases line up with TRBD2. The CDR3 loop spans 15 amino acids. The V gene end was trimmed by 4 bases and the J gene end by 1 base; junction bases not matched to a gene: 3. Germline assignment: CDR1 SNHLY and CDR2 FYNNEI. CDR3 sequence: CASSGTSGAQETQYF. The CDR3 coding sequence is TGTGCCAGCAGTGGGACTAGCGGAGCCCAAGAGACCCAGTACTTC.

This clone was seen a single time. The rearrangement joins TRBV20-1 to TRBJ1-2; no definite D call. CDR3 length: 11 amino acids. Trimming took off 5 bases at V and 5 bases at J, with 9 bases between the two ends. Germline V gives CDR1 DFQATT, CDR2 SNEGSKA (reference sequence). The CDR3 reads CSARRRYGYTF. In DNA form, the CDR3 reads TGCAGTGCTCGCCGCAGGTATGGCTACACCTTC.

V and J are TRBV10-3 and TRBJ2-1; maybe TRBD2 (5 bases). Per the germline V gene, CDR1 is ENHRY and CDR2 is SYGVKD. This CDR3 comprises 14 residues. Trimming shortened V by 4 bases and J by 7 bases, and 14 bases separated the two germline ends. The CDR3 is CAISGERDRNEQFF. For the CDR3, the DNA is TGTGCCATCAGTGGGGAGAGAGATCGGAATGAGCAGTTCTTC.

This chain connects TRBV5-6 to TRBJ2-7; maybe TRBD2 (6 bases). Germline-derived CDR1 and CDR2 are SGHDT and YYEEEE. The germline V and J ends were trimmed by 4 bases and 2 bases, with 13 bases remaining between them. The length of the CDR3 is 14 residues. The CDR3 here is CASSPFRGTYEQYF. The CDR3, as DNA: TGTGCCAGCAGCCCCTTCCGGGGGACCTACGAGCAGTACTTC.

This chain connects TRBV5-1 to TRBJ2-7, with a tentative D call TRBD1 (6 bases). With 0 bases removed from V and 5 bases from J, the gap between germline ends came to 6 bases. Germline V gene lookup returns CDR1 SGHRS and CDR2 YFSETQ. CDR3 length: 12 residues. In DNA, the CDR3 is TGCGCCAGCAGCTTGGACAGGGACGAGCAGTACTTC. It translates to CASSLDRDEQYF. The whole variable domain, filled in from reference TRBV5-1 and TRBJ2-7, reads KAGVTQTPRYLIKTRGQQVTLSCSPISGHRSVSWYQQTPGQGLQFLFEYFSETQRNKGNFPGRFSGRQFSNSRSEMNVSTLELGDSALYLCASSLDRDEQYFGPGTRLTVT.

The rearrangement joins TRBV28 to TRBJ1-5; 7 positions agree with TRBD1. CDR3 length: 16 amino acids. The V gene's germline CDR1 is MDHEN and CDR2 SYDVKM. Trimming cost V 4 bases and J 3 bases; bases outside gene matches: 9. The CDR3 protein is CASSYRQGRVNQPQHF. CDR3 sequence (DNA): TGTGCCAGCAGTTACAGACAGGGTCGGGTCAATCAGCCCCAGCATTTT.

This clone appeared a single time. This chain connects TRBV5-7 to TRBJ1-3; the D is unclear. Being an ORF, TRBV5-7 has a function that is uncertain. The V end was cut by 2 bases, the J end by 1 base, with 4 bases between. The length of the CDR3 is 13 residues. CDR3 amino acids: CASSFASGNTIYF. The CDR3 region has the DNA TGTGCCAGCAGCTTTGCGTCTGGAAACACCATATATTTT.

The rearrangement links TRBV10-3 to TRBJ2-3, with 8 bases lining up with TRBD2. Germline CDR1 ENHRY, CDR2 SYGVKD. Trimming removed 3 bases from V and 0 bases from J; junction bases left unmatched: 5. This CDR3 region has 16 residues. CDR3 nucleotides: TGTGCCATCAGTGACAATAGCGGGACTAGCACAGATACGCAGTATTTT. It translates to CAISDNSGTSTDTQYF.

The genes are TRBV18 and TRBJ2-1; tentatively, D is TRBD2 (6 bases). CDR3 length: 16 amino acids. V was trimmed by 1 base and J by 3 bases, leaving 13 bases between them. Germline CDR1 and CDR2: KGHSH and LQKENI. The CDR3 reads CASSPQLALVYNEQFF. The CDR3 nucleotides are TGTGCCAGCTCACCACAACTAGCTTTAGTCTACAATGAGCAGTTCTTC.